This passage covers 14 T cell receptor beta chains from one sample sequenced in a study of cytomegalovirus exposure and HLA in healthy donors (dated by TCRdb to the late 2010s). The library was obtained by the immunoSEQ multiplex PCR assay. For the multiplex PCR, a mixture combining 60 forward primers for TCR Vbeta segments and 13 reverse primers for TCR Jbeta segments was used. In TCRdb, the immuneACCESS table is reduced to in-frame sequences with V and J assigned. These tables do not hold every clone; where another copy was compared, an unresolved V gene accounts for under half, and the others remain unexplained. This sample holds approximately 70,000 clones; about 70% were observed only once. Roughly 10% of the sample is in the top ten clones. The sample taken for sequencing was PBMCs. These TCRs come from a woman aged 45-65 years in good health and CMV-seropositive.

This clone has a single count. The genes are TRBV9 and TRBJ2-1; 9 bases agree with TRBD2. CDR1 and CDR2 from the germline V gene are SGDLS and YYNGEE. V lost 4 bases to trimming and J lost 7 bases; unmatched junction nucleotides: 12. The CDR3 totals 16 residues. This CDR3 reads CASSQPLAGGPNEQFF. Written as DNA, the CDR3 is TGTGCCAGCAGCCAACCCTTGGCGGGAGGGCCTAATGAGCAGTTCTTC. Variable domain in full (rest from reference TRBV9 and TRBJ2-1): DSGVTQTPKHLITATGQRVTLRCSPRSGDLSVYWYQQSLDQGLQFLIQYYNGEERAKGNILERFSAQQFPDLHSELNLSSLELGDSALYFCASSQPLAGGPNEQFFGPGTRLTVL.

This clone was counted only a few times. The rearrangement joins TRBV7-2 to TRBJ1-5; 10 bases align to TRBD1. Germline V CDR1 and CDR2: SGHTA, FQGNSA. This CDR3 contains 15 residues. Trimming took 3 bases from V and 4 from J; bases not matched to a gene: 3. DNA of the CDR3: TGTGCCAGCAGCTTGACAGGGGGCGCAAATCAGCCCCAGCATTTT. Protein: CASSLTGGANQPQHF.

The V call is TRBV5-1, the J call TRBJ2-1, with TRBD2 identical over 9 bases. The CDR3 extends over 16 amino acids. V was pared by 0 bases and J by 6 bases, with 7 bases of the junction left unmatched. CDR1 SGHRS and CDR2 YFSETQ come from the germline V gene. CDR3 residues: CASSLGGSGRINEQFF. CDR3 bases: TGCGCCAGCAGCTTGGGGGGTAGCGGGAGAATCAATGAGCAGTTCTTC.

This chain uses TRBV18 with TRBJ1-3; 7 bases fit TRBD1. The length of the CDR3 is 20 residues. Per the germline V gene, CDR1 is KGHSH and CDR2 is LQKENI. The V gene end was trimmed by 1 base and the J gene end by 0 bases; junction bases not matched to a gene: 15. CDR3 sequence (DNA): TGTGCCAGCTCACCACGCGAGACCGGGACAGAAGCTTTCTCTGGAAACACCATATATTTT. Translating gives CASSPRETGTEAFSGNTIYF.

V and J are TRBV30 and TRBJ1-5; D gene uncertain. The CDR3 is made up of 13 amino acids. Germline loops: CDR1 GTSNPN, CDR2 SVGIG (reference sequence). Between the trimmed V and J ends, which lost 5 bases and 3 bases, there was a span of 11 bases. CDR3 in DNA: TGTGCCTGGGAAGAGGCCTTCAATCAGCCCCAGCATTTT. Protein product: CAWEEAFNQPQHF.

A single count supports this clone. The CDR3 coding sequence is TGTGCCAGCAGCTCGGGGGGCGCCGACTATGGCTACACCTTC. It specifies CASSSGGADYGYTF. The chain couples TRBV7-2 to TRBJ1-2; TRBD1 might be the D (6 bases). Germline V CDR1 and CDR2: SGHTA, FQGNSA. V was trimmed by 4 bases and J by 3 bases, leaving 12 bases between them. CDR3 length: 14 residues.

The chain employs TRBV19 and TRBJ2-7; 11 bases line up with TRBD1. The length of the CDR3 is 15 residues. The junction had 12 bases not matched to a gene; V was cut back by 10 bases and J by 4 bases. Germline assignment: CDR1 LNHDA and CDR2 SQIVND (reference sequence). CDR3 sequence reads: CATDGGQGVRYEQYF. The CDR3 bases are TGTGCCACCGACGGGGGACAGGGGGTTCGGTACGAGCAGTACTTC. The variable domain in full, with the rest retrieved from reference TRBV19 and TRBJ2-7, is DGGITQSPKYLFRKEGQNVTLSCEQNLNHDAMYWYRQDPGQGLRLIYYSQIVNDFQKGDIAEGYSVSREKKESFPLTVTSAQKNPTAFYLCATDGGQGVRYEQYFGPGTRLTVT.

The chain couples TRBV7-2 to TRBJ2-5, with 8 bases fitting TRBD2. This CDR3 has 18 residues. Germline V CDR1 and CDR2: SGHTA, FQGNSA. The trim removed 4 bases at V and 5 bases at J, leaving 18 bases unmatched. In nucleotides, the CDR3 is TGTGCCAGCAGCTCCACCGGGACTAGGACGGCGACGGGCGAGACCCAGTACTTC. This translates into CASSSTGTRTATGETQYF.

In this sample, this clone turned up a few times. This chain joins TRBV7-9 and TRBJ2-1; TRBD2 matches at 13 bases. V shed 5 bases and J 0 bases; nucleotides not matched to a gene: 7. This CDR3 region has 18 residues. Germline V CDR1 and CDR2: SEHNR, FQNEAQ (reference sequence). The DNA of the CDR3 is TGTGCCAGCAGCCCGTCGGGACTAGCGGGGTTCTCCTACAATGAGCAGTTCTTC. Translation: CASSPSGLAGFSYNEQFF. Complete variable domain (other parts from reference TRBV7-9 and TRBJ2-1): DTGVSQNPRHKITKRGQNVTFRCDPISEHNRLYWYRQTLGQGPEFLTYFQNEAQLEKSRLLSDRFSAERPKGSFSTLEIQRTEQGDSAMYLCASSPSGLAGFSYNEQFFGPGTRLTVL.

V usage is TRBV27 and J usage is TRBJ1-1, with 7 bases lining up with TRBD1. The CDR3 has 14 amino acids. CDR1 is MNHEY, CDR2 SMNVEV, per germline (reference sequence). The V gene end was trimmed by 9 bases and the J gene end by 2 bases; junction bases not matched to a gene: 9. For the CDR3, the DNA is TGTGCCAGGATTCCGGGACAGAGTAACACTGAAGCTTTCTTT. The encoded protein is CARIPGQSNTEAFF.

V gene TRBV29-1 combines with J gene TRBJ1-2; unclear D gene. The V gene lost 7 bases and the J gene lost 4 bases, with 16 bases spanning the gap. The CDR3 loop spans 13 amino acids. Germline values: CDR1 SQVTM, CDR2 ANQGSEA. Written as DNA, the CDR3 is TGCAGCGGGGAGCCATATTCTACCTATGGCTACACCTTC. Amino acids: CSGEPYSTYGYTF. The variable domain in full, with the rest retrieved from reference TRBV29-1 and TRBJ1-2, is SAVISQKPSRDICQRGTSLTIQCQVDSQVTMMFWYRQQPGQSLTLIATANQGSEATYESGFVIDKFPISRPNLTFSTLTVSNMSPEDSSIYLCSGEPYSTYGYTFGSGTRLTVV.

This rearrangement joins TRBV15 to TRBJ2-2; D unresolved. The germline V gene has CDR1 LNHNV and CDR2 YYDKDF (reference sequence). V lost 5 bases, J lost 4 bases, and 11 bases lay in between. The CDR3 spans 14 residues. Written as DNA, the CDR3 is TGTGCCACCAGCTACGGTTCGGGCACCGGGGAGCTGTTTTTT. It specifies CATSYGSGTGELFF.

The V gene is TRBV19, the J gene TRBJ1-5; 10 bases align to TRBD1. Germline-derived CDR1 and CDR2 are LNHDA and SQIVND (reference sequence). J gave up 9 bases and V 6 bases, and 11 bases lay outside the gene matches. This CDR3 is built from 15 residues. The CDR3 protein is CASRTYAGQGTPQHF. The CDR3 nucleotides read TGTGCCAGTAGGACCTACGCGGGACAGGGGACGCCCCAGCATTTT.

V usage is TRBV11-3 and J usage is TRBJ1-1; D remains ambiguous. This CDR3 has 14 residues. Germline loops: CDR1 SGHNT, CDR2 YENEEA. Deletions cut 5 bases from V and 1 base from J, with 11 bases between. This chain's CDR3 is CASSRGWGNTEAFF. In DNA form, the CDR3 reads TGTGCCAGCAGCCGCGGGTGGGGGAACACTGAAGCTTTCTTT.